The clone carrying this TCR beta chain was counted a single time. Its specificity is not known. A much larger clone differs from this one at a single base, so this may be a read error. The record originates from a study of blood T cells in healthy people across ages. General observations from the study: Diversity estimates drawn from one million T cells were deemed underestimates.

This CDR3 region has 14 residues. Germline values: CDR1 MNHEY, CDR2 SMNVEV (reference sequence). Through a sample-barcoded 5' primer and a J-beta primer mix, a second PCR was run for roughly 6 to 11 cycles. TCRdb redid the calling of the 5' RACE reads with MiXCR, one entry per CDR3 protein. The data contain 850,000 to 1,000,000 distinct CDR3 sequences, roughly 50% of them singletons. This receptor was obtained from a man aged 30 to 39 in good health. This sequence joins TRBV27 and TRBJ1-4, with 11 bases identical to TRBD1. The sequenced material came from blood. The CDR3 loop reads CACRRTGGREKLFF. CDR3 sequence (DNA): TGTGCCTGCAGGAGGACAGGGGGCCGTGAAAAACTGTTTTTT.